The 24 T cell receptor beta chains listed next were all sequenced from one sample in a study of T cell responses to AZD1222 COVID-19 vaccine. The method was immunoSEQ multiplex PCR; TCRdb's version includes in-frame clones alone and lacks a portion of them. The repertoire holds more than 65,000 clones, with roughly nine tenths as singletons. This specimen consisted of peripheral blood, obtained on day 0 of AZD1222 vaccination. Receptors originate from an adult in good health.

This clone was found once. The V call is TRBV7-2, the J call TRBJ1-2, with TRBD1 matching over 8 bases. Unmatched junction bases numbered 8, after V lost 4 bases and J lost 7 bases. The CDR3 consists of 14 residues. From germline, CDR1 is SGHTA and CDR2 FQGNSA. The CDR3: CASSSTTGGSGYTF. The CDR3 DNA reads TGTGCCAGCAGCTCGACAACAGGGGGTAGTGGCTACACCTTC.

Written as DNA, the CDR3 is TGTGCCAGCACTCCGGGACGGACCTACGAGCAGTACTTC. Encoded protein: CASTPGRTYEQYF. The chain recombines TRBV6-5 with TRBJ2-7, with D perhaps given as TRBD1 or TRBD2 (5 bases each). The V end was cut by 7 bases, the J end by 2 bases, with 12 bases between. From germline, CDR1 is MNHEY and CDR2 SVGAGI. The CDR3 covers 13 residues.

The chain joins TRBV29-1 to TRBJ1-2; no clear D. CDR1 is SQVTM, CDR2 ANQGSEA, per germline. This CDR3 has 10 amino acids. V was cut by 8 bases and J by 8 bases, with 12 bases left in between. The CDR3 bases are TGCAGCAATGAGGGCTTAGGCTACACCTTC. Encoded protein: CSNEGLGYTF.

This chain connects TRBV13 to TRBJ2-7; 12 bases map to TRBD2. The length of the CDR3 is 15 residues. The V and J ends lost 3 bases and 5 bases, in that order; junction bases with no gene match: 5. Germline CDR1 is PRHDT and CDR2 is FYEKMQ (reference sequence). This CDR3 reads CASSFPSGGAHEQYF. CDR3 bases: TGTGCCAGCAGCTTCCCTAGCGGGGGGGCCCACGAGCAGTACTTC.

The rearrangement links TRBV15 to TRBJ1-3, with D possibly matching TRBD1 (6 bases). Germline-derived CDR1 and CDR2 are LNHNV and YYDKDF (reference sequence). The CDR3 length is 14 residues. V was shortened by 6 bases and J by 2 bases, with 11 bases between the two germline ends. The CDR3 sequence is CATSLGGAGNTIYF. CDR3 DNA sequence: TGTGCCACCAGTTTAGGGGGGGCTGGAAACACCATATATTTT.

The rearrangement uses TRBV19 and TRBJ2-3; D is uncertain. Per germline, CDR1 LNHDA and CDR2 SQIVND (reference sequence). Trimming pared 5 bases from V and 2 bases from J, leaving 11 bases between. The CDR3 is 14 residues long. The CDR3, as DNA: TGTGCCAGTAGTCATGGGGTTAACACAGATACGCAGTATTTT. Its protein product is CASSHGVNTDTQYF.

This chain links TRBV10-2 with TRBJ2-4, with D maybe TRBD1 (6 bases). V was shortened by 2 bases and J by 0 bases, with 20 bases between the two germline ends. The CDR3 is made up of 19 amino acids. From germline, CDR1 is WSHSY and CDR2 SAAADI. The CDR3 DNA follows: TGCGCCAGCAGTGAGCCAGGGGTTGATATTTATGGAGCCAAAAACATTCAGTACTTC. Translating it yields CASSEPGVDIYGAKNIQYF.

The chain couples TRBV25-1 to TRBJ2-7; possible D gene TRBD2, 5 bases. Per the germline V gene, CDR1 is MGHDK and CDR2 is SYGVNS. Trimming left V 3 bases short and J 1 base short, with 13 bases between. The CDR3 is made up of 15 amino acids. The CDR3 coding sequence is TGTGCCAGCAGTGAGCCCGGGATGGGGTCCTACGAGCAGTACTTC. As protein: CASSEPGMGSYEQYF.

The chain couples TRBV28 to TRBJ1-2; no firm D call. The V gene's germline CDR1 is MDHEN and CDR2 SYDVKM. V shed 5 bases and J shed 6 bases, with 22 bases lying between them. The CDR3 covers 16 residues. The CDR3 loop reads CASSPGWAPLAHGYTF. As DNA, the CDR3 is TGTGCCAGCAGTCCCGGATGGGCCCCCCTGGCGCATGGCTACACCTTC.

The rearrangement joins TRBV28 to TRBJ2-3, with D unclear. Germline CDR1 reads MDHEN; CDR2 reads SYDVKM. The CDR3 loop spans 12 amino acids. V dropped 5 bases and J dropped 8 bases, with 11 bases sitting between them. This CDR3 is CASSLQAATQYF. The CDR3 region has the DNA TGTGCCAGCAGTCTCCAGGCTGCTACGCAGTATTTT.

CDR3 DNA: TGTGCCAGCAGCGGGCGGTGGGGACAGGAACTCACTACCACAGATACGCAGTATTTT. The encoded protein is CASSGRWGQELTTTDTQYF. The chain has TRBV9 and TRBJ2-3, with TRBD1 identical over 8 bases. Germline loops: CDR1 SGDLS, CDR2 YYNGEE. Trimming removed 3 bases from V and 2 bases from J; junction bases left unmatched: 17. The CDR3 runs 19 residues.

The V and J genes are TRBV6-5 and TRBJ1-6, with 7 bases fitting TRBD1. The CDR3 loop spans 15 amino acids. Germline assignment: CDR1 MNHEY and CDR2 SVGAGI. Trimming at V came to 5 bases and at J to 9 bases, leaving 10 bases not matched to a gene. The CDR3 DNA reads TGTGCCAGCAGTAAACAACAGGGGTCGAGTTCACCCCTCCACTTT. Amino acids: CASSKQQGSSSPLHF.

In its sample, this clone was seen once. This chain connects TRBV19 to TRBJ1-5, with 8 bases that match TRBD1. This CDR3 contains 15 residues. V lost 5 bases, J lost 7 bases, and 10 bases stayed unmatched. The germline V gene encodes CDR1 LNHDA and CDR2 SQIVND (reference sequence). The CDR3 nucleotides read TGTGCCAGTAGTCCCGGAGCAGGGGGCGGGCAGCCCCAGCATTTT. It codes for CASSPGAGGGQPQHF.

J is TRBJ1-3 and V is TRBV4-2, with TRBD1 matching over 7 bases. From germline, CDR1 is LGHNA and CDR2 YNFKEQ. CDR3 size: 15 residues. J gave up 0 bases and V 5 bases, and 4 bases lay outside the gene matches. Written as DNA, the CDR3 is TGTGCCAGCAGCTATCGACAGGGCTCTGGAAACACCATATATTTT. Encoded protein: CASSYRQGSGNTIYF.

The rearrangement links TRBV7-9 to TRBJ1-5; D might be TRBD1 (6 bases). The CDR3 is 15 residues long. Trimming removed 1 base from V and 3 bases from J, with 10 bases in between. CDR1 is SEHNR and CDR2 is FQNEAQ in the germline V gene (reference sequence). The CDR3 region is CASSLVGTTNQPQHF. CDR3 bases: TGTGCCAGCAGCTTAGTGGGGACAACCAATCAGCCCCAGCATTTT.

The genes are TRBV18 and TRBJ2-3; D uncertain. The CDR3 totals 14 residues. Germline V gene lookup returns CDR1 KGHSH and CDR2 LQKENI. V dropped 0 bases and J dropped 4 bases, with 8 bases sitting between them. The CDR3 nucleotides read TGTGCCAGCTCACCACCAAGCAGTTCAGATACGCAGTATTTT. It translates to CASSPPSSSDTQYF.

The chain recombines TRBV5-1 with TRBJ1-2, with 11 bases that match TRBD1. The CDR3 spans 16 residues. J lost 1 base, V lost 3 bases, and 5 bases had no gene match. Germline V gene data show CDR1 as SGHRS and CDR2 as YFSETQ. CDR3 protein: CASSSGTGGGNYGYTF. CDR3 bases: TGCGCCAGCAGCTCCGGGACAGGGGGTGGTAACTATGGCTACACCTTC.

The rearrangement links TRBV14 to TRBJ1-4; D gene unclear. CDR1 is SGHDN and CDR2 is FVKESK in the germline V gene. Trimming removed 4 bases at V and 7 bases at J, with 16 bases between. CDR3 length: 15 amino acids. CDR3 DNA: TGTGCCAGCAGCCCTCTTAAAGGGAGGGCTGAAAAACTGTTTTTT. Translated, it gives CASSPLKGRAEKLFF.

The chain has TRBV13 and TRBJ2-2, with 8 nucleotides matching TRBD1. The germline CDR1 and CDR2 sequences are PRHDT and FYEKMQ (reference sequence). The CDR3 has 15 residues. Germline trimming cut 5 bases from V and 5 bases from J; bases unmatched to any gene: 7. The CDR3 protein is CASSHRDRTTGELFF. The DNA for the CDR3 is TGTGCCAGCAGCCACCGGGACAGGACAACCGGGGAGCTGTTTTTT.

This chain connects TRBV12-2 to TRBJ2-3; TRBD2, the table's D call, lacks a check against the DNA. TRBV12-2 is a known pseudogene. The CDR3 has 15 amino acids. The CDR3 DNA is TGTGCAAGTCGCTCTCCTGCGGACTTCTCAGATACGCAGTATTTT. It encodes CASRSPADFSDTQYF.

The chain joins TRBV6-5 to TRBJ1-1; D possibly corresponds to TRBD1 (5 bases). This CDR3 is built from 13 residues. Trimming shortened V by 2 bases and J by 5 bases, and 9 bases separated the two germline ends. CDR1 is MNHEY and CDR2 is SVGAGI in the germline V gene. The CDR3 nucleotides read TGTGCCAGCAGTTACGATCGGGGGACTGAAGCTTTCTTT. Translating it yields CASSYDRGTEAFF.

The rearrangement uses TRBV2 and TRBJ1-1, with D unclear. The CDR3 has 12 residues. Germline V gene data show CDR1 as SNHLY and CDR2 as FYNNEI. Between the trimmed V and J ends, which lost 8 bases and 4 bases, there was a span of 11 bases. CDR3 amino acids: CASSGRSTEAFF. CDR3 DNA sequence: TGTGCCAGCTCCGGTCGGAGCACTGAAGCTTTCTTT.

This chain joins TRBV5-1 and TRBJ1-2; perhaps TRBD1 as D (6 bases). There are 14 residues in the CDR3. Germline CDR1 SGHRS, CDR2 YFSETQ. The germline V and J ends were trimmed by 4 bases and 8 bases, with 18 bases remaining between them. CDR3: CASSLMDSRGGYTF. The CDR3 region has the DNA TGCGCCAGCAGCCTTATGGACAGTCGAGGAGGCTACACCTTC.

This rearrangement joins TRBV24-1 to TRBJ2-1; the match to TRBD2 covers 10 bases. V trimming: 5 bases; J trimming: 6 bases; junction bases outside the gene matches: 6. This CDR3 has 15 amino acids. Germline CDR1 is KGHDR and CDR2 is SFDVKD. The CDR3: CATSGSGGARNEQFF. The CDR3 nucleotides are TGTGCCACCAGTGGGAGCGGGGGGGCGCGCAATGAGCAGTTCTTC.